This TCR beta chain derives from a study of blood T cells in healthy people across ages. A few counts support this clonotype. This CDR3 has 15 amino acids. V lost 5 bases, J lost 2 bases, and 15 bases lay in between. Germline-derived CDR1 and CDR2 are SGHNT and YENEEA. It was with a sample-barcoded 5' primer and a J-beta primer mix that a second PCR of roughly 7 to 12 cycles was run. TCRdb reprocessed the 5' RACE reads via MiXCR and lists one record per CDR3 protein. Of roughly 800,000 distinct CDR3 sequences in the sample, 25% are singletons; the top ten hold 9.4%. These data are also associated with another study on T cells of mothers and their children.

Sequencing was done on a sample of blood. The J gene is TRBJ2-5, the V gene TRBV11-3; possibly TRBD1 for D (6 bases). This TCR was recovered from a boy aged 5-17 years in good health. The CDR3: CASSKGTLGQETQYF. CDR3 sequence (DNA): TGTGCCAGCAGCAAAGGGACACTGGGGCAAGAGACCCAGTACTTC.